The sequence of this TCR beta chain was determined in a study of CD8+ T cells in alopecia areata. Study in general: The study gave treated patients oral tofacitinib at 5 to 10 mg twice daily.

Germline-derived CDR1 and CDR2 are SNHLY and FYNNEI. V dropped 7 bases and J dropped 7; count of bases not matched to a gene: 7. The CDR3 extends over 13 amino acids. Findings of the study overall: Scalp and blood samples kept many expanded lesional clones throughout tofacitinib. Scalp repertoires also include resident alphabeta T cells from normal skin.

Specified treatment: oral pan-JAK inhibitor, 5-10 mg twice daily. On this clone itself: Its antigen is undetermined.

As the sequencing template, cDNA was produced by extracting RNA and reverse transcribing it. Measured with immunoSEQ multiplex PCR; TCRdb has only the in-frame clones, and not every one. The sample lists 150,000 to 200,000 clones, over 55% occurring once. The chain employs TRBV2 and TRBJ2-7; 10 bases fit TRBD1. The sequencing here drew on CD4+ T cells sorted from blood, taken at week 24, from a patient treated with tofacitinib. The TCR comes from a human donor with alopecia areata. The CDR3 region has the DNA TGTGCCAGCATTCGGGACAGGGGAACGGAGCAGTACTTC. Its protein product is CASIRDRGTEQYF.